This T cell receptor (beta chain) comes out of a study of blood T cell repertoires in COVID-19. Overall study context: The United States, Italy and Spain provided the acute and convalescent COVID-19 samples. Nucleic acid was either cDNA or gDNA, and it came from T cells, B-cell-depleted T cells, or PBMCs.

As handled by the study authors: Estimates of nucleated cell counts were drawn from the amplification of reference gene primers. Produced via immunoSEQ multiplex PCR; TCRdb's table is partial and in-frame only. V and J calls and clone size follow that table, whereas D and trimming were derived from the DNA. The sample lists 120,000 or so clones, over 65% occurring once. CDR3 length equals 12 residues. CDR1 SQVTM and CDR2 ANQGSEA come from the germline V gene. Trimming took 7 bases from V and 0 from J, leaving 10 bases between them. This sequence joins TRBV29-1 and TRBJ2-7, with D hard to call. Specimen: peripheral blood. This TCR came from a woman at least 80 years old with acute or convalescent COVID-19. This CDR3 is CSALLSSYEQYF. DNA of the CDR3: TGCAGCGCACTTTTAAGCTCCTACGAGCAGTACTTC.